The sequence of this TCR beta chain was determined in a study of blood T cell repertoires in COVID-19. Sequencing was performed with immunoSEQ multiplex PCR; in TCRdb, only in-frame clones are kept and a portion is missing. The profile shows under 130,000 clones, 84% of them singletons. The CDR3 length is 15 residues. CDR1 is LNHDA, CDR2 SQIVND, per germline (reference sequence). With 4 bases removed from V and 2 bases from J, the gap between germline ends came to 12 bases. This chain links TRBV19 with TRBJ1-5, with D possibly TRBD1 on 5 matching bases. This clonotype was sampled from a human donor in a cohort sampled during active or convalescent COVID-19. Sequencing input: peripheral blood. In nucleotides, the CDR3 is TGTGCCAGTAGTACCGGGACTACAGGCAATCAGCCCCAGCATTTT. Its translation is CASSTGTTGNQPQHF.